The 17 T cell receptor beta chains presented below share a single source sample, sequenced in a study of STAT5B mutations in CD4+ large granular lymphocyte leukemia. Clones were read by immunoSEQ multiplex PCR, and TCRdb kept only the in-frame ones, dropping some. The table lists fewer than 35,000 clones, around 88% of them singletons. The sequencing input was CD4+ T cells from blood buffy coats. Receptors were obtained from a human donor in good health.

This chain links TRBV7-2 with TRBJ2-5; D is undetermined. The germline V gene encodes CDR1 SGHTA and CDR2 FQGNSA. The CDR3 covers 15 residues. The V end was cut by 0 bases, the J end by 5 bases, with 13 bases between. In DNA form, the CDR3 reads TGTGCCAGCAGCTTAGCAAGAGAGAGTCGGGAGACCCAGTACTTC. This encodes CASSLARESRETQYF.

This clone was counted only a few times. V is TRBV11-2 and J is TRBJ2-7; maybe TRBD1 (6 bases). Trimming left V 4 bases short and J 7 bases short, with 20 bases between. Germline CDR1 is SGHAT and CDR2 is FQNNGV. The CDR3 runs 15 residues. The CDR3 spells CASSSLSRGSGEQYF. Written as DNA, the CDR3 is TGTGCCAGCAGCTCCTTGAGCAGGGGATCGGGTGAGCAGTACTTC. Drawing the rest from reference TRBV11-2 and TRBJ2-7, the complete variable domain is EAGVAQSPRYKIIEKRQSVAFWCNPISGHATLYWYQQILGQGPKLLIQFQNNGVVDDSQLPKDRFSAERLKGVDSTLKIQPAKLEDSAVYLCASSSLSRGSGEQYFGPGTRLTVT.

This chain uses TRBV5-1 with TRBJ2-3; 12 bases align to TRBD2. The germline V gene encodes CDR1 SGHRS and CDR2 YFSETQ. The V gene end was trimmed by 0 bases and the J gene end by 3 bases; junction bases not matched to a gene: 8. The CDR3 runs 18 residues. CDR3 sequence reads: CASSLALTSGGGTDTQYF. CDR3 in DNA: TGCGCCAGCAGCTTGGCGCTGACTAGCGGGGGTGGGACAGATACGCAGTATTTT. The full variable domain, its missing parts supplied by reference TRBV5-1 and TRBJ2-3, is KAGVTQTPRYLIKTRGQQVTLSCSPISGHRSVSWYQQTPGQGLQFLFEYFSETQRNKGNFPGRFSGRQFSNSRSEMNVSTLELGDSALYLCASSLALTSGGGTDTQYFGPGTRLTVL.

The chain links TRBV5-1 to TRBJ2-3; TRBD2 matches 7 bases. Germline V gene sequence: CDR1 SGHRS, CDR2 YFSETQ. The trim removed 0 bases at V and 2 bases at J, leaving 9 bases unmatched. This CDR3 contains 17 residues. The CDR3 loop reads CASSLEGGGPFTDTQYF. CDR3 bases: TGCGCCAGCAGCTTGGAGGGCGGGGGACCCTTCACAGATACGCAGTATTTT.

This sequence joins TRBV2 and TRBJ2-5, with D uncertain. Trimming took 5 bases from V and 10 from J, leaving 11 bases between them. The CDR3 spans 11 residues. Germline V gene sequence: CDR1 SNHLY, CDR2 FYNNEI. The CDR3 here is CASSIERGQYF. CDR3 DNA: TGTGCCAGCAGTATAGAGAGAGGCCAGTACTTC.

The rearrangement joins TRBV5-4 to TRBJ1-4; D remains ambiguous. This CDR3 has 15 amino acids. Germline V lookup: CDR1 SGHNT, CDR2 YYREEE (reference sequence). Trimming shortened V by 1 base and J by 7 bases, and 14 bases separated the two germline ends. CDR3 amino acids: CASSLSVGTVEKLFF. CDR3 DNA sequence: TGTGCCAGCAGCTTGTCCGTCGGTACGGTTGAAAAACTGTTTTTT.

The CDR3: CASRGQFYEQYF. CDR3 bases: TGTGCCAGCAGGGGACAGTTTTACGAGCAGTACTTC. The J gene is TRBJ2-7, the V gene TRBV6-1; 7 bases are a match to TRBD1. V shed 6 bases and J 4 bases; nucleotides not matched to a gene: 3. Germline values: CDR1 MNHNS, CDR2 SASEGT. The CDR3 loop spans 12 amino acids.

This chain connects TRBV27 to TRBJ2-5, with 8 nucleotides matching TRBD2. CDR3 length: 15 residues. CDR1 and CDR2 from the germline V gene are MNHEY and SMNVEV (reference sequence). Trimming at V came to 4 bases and at J to 5 bases, leaving 9 bases not matched to a gene. The CDR3 coding sequence is TGTGCCAGCAGTTCCCGACTAGCGCCTCGGGAGACCCAGTACTTC. It encodes CASSSRLAPRETQYF.

The J gene is TRBJ2-3, the V gene TRBV7-9; TRBD1 aligns across 8 bases. CDR1 is SEHNR and CDR2 is FQNEAQ in the germline V gene (reference sequence). The CDR3 is 15 residues long. Trimming at V came to 5 bases and at J to 2 bases, leaving 6 bases not matched to a gene. DNA of the CDR3: TGTGCCAGCAGCCCACGGGACAGGATCACAGATACGCAGTATTTT. Protein product: CASSPRDRITDTQYF.

This clone was picked up one time. The CDR3 DNA reads as TGTGCCAGCAAGGTCAGGGGTTGGGTAGAAAATGAGCAGTTCTTC. Protein sequence: CASKVRGWVENEQFF. The chain joins TRBV5-5 to TRBJ2-1, with a tentative D call TRBD1 (6 bases). V lost 6 bases, J lost 7 bases, and 20 bases lay in between. There are 15 residues in the CDR3. Germline lookup yields CDR1 SGHKS and CDR2 YYEKEE (reference sequence).

This chain uses TRBV10-3 with TRBJ2-7, with TRBD1 identical over 9 bases. CDR1 and CDR2 (germline): ENHRY, SYGVKD. The CDR3 extends over 13 amino acids. The V segment lost 6 bases and the J segment 1 base; nucleotides outside the gene matches: 1. As DNA, the CDR3 is TGTGCCATCAGCGGGACAGGGTCCTACGAGCAGTACTTC. The encoded protein is CAISGTGSYEQYF.

J is TRBJ2-2 and V is TRBV19; no definite D call. Germline V gene sequence: CDR1 LNHDA, CDR2 SQIVND (reference sequence). Trimming shortened V by 10 bases and J by 0 bases, and 12 bases separated the two germline ends. The CDR3 loop spans 14 amino acids. Here the CDR3 DNA reads TGTGCCACCGGACGGGCCGCGAACACCGGGGAGCTGTTTTTT. It codes for CATGRAANTGELFF.

The CDR3 DNA reads TGTGCCAGCAGCCCCGCCGGGACAGGACGCAATCAGCCCCAGCATTTT. This gives the protein CASSPAGTGRNQPQHF. The V gene is TRBV7-2, the J gene TRBJ1-5; TRBD1 matches at 8 bases. V was pared by 5 bases and J by 2 bases, with 8 bases of the junction left unmatched. The CDR3 sequence is 16 residues long. The germline CDR1 and CDR2 sequences are SGHTA and FQGNSA.

This clone showed up just once. CDR3 loop: CASVVHYSNQPQHF. The CDR3 nucleotides are TGTGCCAGCGTTGTCCACTATAGCAATCAGCCCCAGCATTTT. This chain joins TRBV2 and TRBJ1-5; D is ambiguous. CDR3 length: 14 amino acids. V dropped 8 bases and J dropped 0 bases, with 11 bases sitting between them. CDR1 is SNHLY, CDR2 FYNNEI, per germline.

The V and J genes are TRBV28 and TRBJ2-3; perhaps TRBD2 as D (7 bases). V was trimmed by 3 bases and J by 1 base, leaving 11 bases between them. CDR3 length: 15 residues. Germline CDR1 reads MDHEN; CDR2 reads SYDVKM. CDR3 protein: CASSLGGAGTDTQYF. The CDR3 nucleotides are TGTGCCAGCAGTTTGGGGGGGGCGGGCACAGATACGCAGTATTTT.

The J gene is TRBJ2-7, the V gene TRBV5-3; 8 bases match TRBD2. TRBV5-3 is an ORF, and what it does is uncertain. This CDR3 contains 15 residues. V lost 0 bases to trimming and J lost 5 bases; unmatched junction nucleotides: 7. The CDR3 nucleotides are TGTGCCAGAAGCTTGGGGCGGGGGGAATACAACGAGCAGTACTTC. This gives the protein CARSLGRGEYNEQYF.

V is TRBV7-6 and J is TRBJ2-2; TRBD2 agrees at 7 bases. Germline CDR1 and CDR2: SGHVS and FNYEAQ. The CDR3 length is 17 residues. The junction had 8 bases not matched to a gene; V was cut back by 0 bases and J by 4 bases. The CDR3 spells CASSLAKGGGITGELFF. The DNA for the CDR3 is TGTGCCAGCAGCTTAGCGAAGGGCGGGGGAATCACCGGGGAGCTGTTTTTT.